This T cell receptor (beta chain) derives from a study of beta chain features in type 1 diabetes. Regarding the study as a whole: The similarity of naive, central memory and Treg TCRB repertoires appeared greater among patients than among healthy donors. More deletions and fewer insertions at VDJ junctions were found in patients with type 1 diabetes. Cells carrying high TCR expression could end up over-represented when cDNA is sequenced.

Expressed TCRB transcripts were sequenced because the entire RNA isolate underwent reverse transcription. The table came from immunoSEQ multiplex PCR; TCRdb's copy has only in-frame clones and leaves some out. There are about 320,000 clones in the sample; around 13% occur only once, and around 7% lies in the top ten. Note on this clone: Its antigen is unknown.

Material for sequencing was central memory CD4+ T cells from blood. The clonotype originates from a young man in good health.

The CDR3, as DNA: TGCGCCAGCAGCAAAAACCCCGGGACGACTAACTATGGCTACACCTTC. Its translation: CASSKNPGTTNYGYTF. The V and J genes are TRBV5-1 and TRBJ1-2, with D maybe TRBD1 (5 bases). V was trimmed by 4 bases and J by 0 bases, leaving 16 bases between them. Germline CDR1 SGHRS, CDR2 YFSETQ. The CDR3 loop spans 16 amino acids.